One sample yielded the 31 T cell receptor beta chains listed below, sequenced in a study of lymphopenia after photon versus proton radiotherapy. TCRdb's table, derived via immunoSEQ multiplex PCR, lists solely in-frame clones and lacks some. Here the sample spans 40,000 to 45,000 clones, roughly 86% being singletons. The sample was peripheral blood, taken from a patient treated with proton-based radiotherapy. These receptors all come from a woman aged 70 to 79 with pancreatic cancer. Some clones in this sample may be carry-over from other donors' samples.

This clone was seen once. CDR3 protein: CASSTLVAGPNRYEQFF. The CDR3 coding sequence is TGTGCCAGCAGCACTTTAGTAGCGGGACCCAATCGGTATGAGCAGTTCTTC. This chain joins TRBV7-2 and TRBJ2-1; 8 bases align to TRBD2. Unmatched junction bases numbered 17, after V lost 5 bases and J lost 8 bases. Germline V gene sequence: CDR1 SGHTA, CDR2 FQGNSA. This CDR3 spans 17 amino acids.

The chain uses TRBV19 and TRBJ2-5; a weak D match, TRBD2 (5 bases). This CDR3 is 15 amino acids long. CDR1 and CDR2 from the germline V gene are LNHDA and SQIVND (reference sequence). V lost 5 bases to trimming and J lost 5 bases, with 18 bases between them. For the CDR3, the DNA is TGTGCCAGTAGTGCCCTCCTGGGGAGCTGGGAGACCCAGTACTTC. It yields the protein CASSALLGSWETQYF.

This clone was seen a single time. This chain uses TRBV11-2 with TRBJ2-1; D is unclear. This CDR3 is built from 14 residues. Deletions cut 0 bases from V and 5 bases from J, with 8 bases between. Germline lookup yields CDR1 SGHAT and CDR2 FQNNGV. CDR3 in DNA: TGTGCCAGCAGCTTAGAGGGCTATAACAATGAGCAGTTCTTC. Protein: CASSLEGYNNEQFF.

This chain joins TRBV18 and TRBJ2-2; no reliable D call. The V end lost 3 bases, the J end lost 1 base, and 6 bases lay between the germline ends. Germline V lookup: CDR1 KGHSH, CDR2 LQKENI. The CDR3 contains 14 residues. CDR3 loop: CASSPTQNTGELFF. In DNA, the CDR3 is TGTGCCAGCTCACCGACACAGAACACCGGGGAGCTGTTTTTT. The variable domain in full, with the rest retrieved from reference TRBV18 and TRBJ2-2, is NAGVMQNPRHLVRRRGQEARLRCSPMKGHSHVYWYRQLPEEGLKFMVYLQKENIIDESGMPKERFSAEFPKEGPSILRIQQVVRGDSAAYFCASSPTQNTGELFFGEGSRLTVL.

The table lists this clone with a count of one. The chain employs TRBV18 and TRBJ2-7; 9 bases are a match to TRBD1. The CDR3 sequence is 15 residues long. In germline, CDR1 is KGHSH, CDR2 LQKENI. V lost 0 bases to trimming and J lost 3 bases; unmatched junction nucleotides: 3. The CDR3 DNA reads as TGTGCCAGCTCACCACCCAGGGACAGGGTCTACGAGCAGTACTTC. As protein: CASSPPRDRVYEQYF. The complete variable domain, with remaining parts taken from reference TRBV18 and TRBJ2-7, reads NAGVMQNPRHLVRRRGQEARLRCSPMKGHSHVYWYRQLPEEGLKFMVYLQKENIIDESGMPKERFSAEFPKEGPSILRIQQVVRGDSAAYFCASSPPRDRVYEQYFGPGTRLTVT.

The chain recombines TRBV5-1 with TRBJ1-1, with D possibly matching TRBD1 (6 bases). Germline lookup yields CDR1 SGHRS and CDR2 YFSETQ. CDR3 length: 14 amino acids. The V gene lost 4 bases and the J gene lost 4 bases, with 14 bases spanning the gap. The CDR3 region is CASSATGWGTEAFF. The CDR3 region has the DNA TGCGCCAGCAGCGCGACAGGATGGGGCACTGAAGCTTTCTTT.

The chain couples TRBV27 to TRBJ2-1; 10 nucleotides match TRBD2. The CDR3 runs 14 residues. CDR1 is MNHEY and CDR2 is SMNVEV in the germline V gene (reference sequence). The J segment lost 6 bases and the V segment lost 5 bases, leaving 4 bases of the junction unmatched. CDR3: CASSPWTSGNEQFF. Written as DNA, the CDR3 is TGTGCCAGCAGTCCGTGGACTAGCGGCAATGAGCAGTTCTTC.

V and J are TRBV19 and TRBJ1-1; 8 bases are a match to TRBD1. The CDR3 consists of 15 residues. Trimming took 3 bases from V and 1 from J; bases not matched to a gene: 4. Germline CDR1 is LNHDA and CDR2 is SQIVND (reference sequence). The CDR3 sequence is CASSIGTGRNTEAFF. The CDR3 DNA reads as TGTGCCAGTAGTATTGGGACAGGACGGAACACTGAAGCTTTCTTT.

This chain uses TRBV6-1 with TRBJ2-5; 8 bases line up with TRBD1. The CDR3 is made up of 14 amino acids. CDR1 is MNHNS, CDR2 SASEGT, per germline. Trimming removed 6 bases from V and 4 bases from J; junction bases left unmatched: 7. CDR3 in DNA: TGTGCCAGCAGCCTTGGACAGGGTAGAGAGACCCAGTACTTC. This codes for CASSLGQGRETQYF.

The CDR3: CASSQGDSATNEKLFF. The CDR3 DNA sequence: TGCGCCAGCAGCCAGGGGGACAGCGCAACTAATGAAAAACTGTTTTTT. The V gene is TRBV4-3, the J gene TRBJ1-4; 7 bases match TRBD1. The V segment lost 3 bases and the J segment 0 bases; nucleotides outside the gene matches: 4. Germline V gene sequence: CDR1 LGHNA, CDR2 YSLEER. There are 16 residues in the CDR3.

As concerns this clone: One end of the junction varies from germline; a read error may be responsible. The same CDR3 also results from other DNA sequences found in this sample. The genes are TRBV29-1 and TRBJ2-1; TRBD1 matches at 9 bases. Per germline, CDR1 SQVTM and CDR2 ANQGSEA. The CDR3 extends over 13 amino acids. Written as DNA, the CDR3 is TGTAGCGTTGAGACAGGGGGCTACAATGAGCAGTTCTTC. This translates into CSVETGGYNEQFF.

A single count supports this clone. The chain carries TRBV16 and TRBJ1-4, with D unclear. Germline V gene lookup returns CDR1 KGHSY and CDR2 FQNENV. The germline V and J ends were trimmed by 0 bases and 10 bases, with 12 bases remaining between them. CDR3 length: 14 residues. CDR3: CASSQSREAGKLFF. Here the CDR3 DNA reads TGTGCCAGCAGCCAATCGCGAGAGGCGGGAAAACTGTTTTTT.

The chain joins TRBV5-1 to TRBJ2-5, with D uncertain. V lost 4 bases to trimming and J lost 1 base, with 2 bases between them. Germline V gene data show CDR1 as SGHRS and CDR2 as YFSETQ. The CDR3 spans 11 residues. The CDR3 region is CASSIQETQYF. As DNA, the CDR3 is TGCGCCAGCAGCATCCAAGAGACCCAGTACTTC.

The chain combines TRBV19 with TRBJ1-1; 8 nucleotides line up with TRBD1. The CDR3 consists of 15 residues. Germline CDR1 and CDR2: LNHDA and SQIVND (reference sequence). V trimming: 8 bases; J trimming: 1 base; junction bases outside the gene matches: 9. The CDR3 loop reads CASGGQGRENTEAFF. In DNA, the CDR3 is TGTGCCAGTGGTGGACAGGGACGAGAGAACACTGAAGCTTTCTTT.

V is TRBV5-6 and J is TRBJ2-6; no definite D call. Trimming took 2 bases from V and 4 from J, leaving 7 bases between them. The CDR3 has 14 residues. The germline V gene encodes CDR1 SGHDT and CDR2 YYEEEE. CDR3 sequence reads: CASSFPPGANVLTF. In nucleotides, the CDR3 is TGTGCCAGCAGCTTCCCTCCAGGGGCCAACGTCCTGACTTTC. Drawing the rest from reference TRBV5-6 and TRBJ2-6, the complete variable domain is DAGVTQSPTHLIKTRGQQVTLRCSPKSGHDTVSWYQQALGQGPQFIFQYYEEEERQRGNFPDRFSGHQFPNYSSELNVNALLLGDSALYLCASSFPPGANVLTFGAGSRLTVL.

This chain uses TRBV19 with TRBJ2-5, with a weak D call TRBD2 (6 bases). The CDR3 is 15 amino acids. Germline-derived CDR1 and CDR2 are LNHDA and SQIVND (reference sequence). V lost 5 bases, J lost 5 bases, and 18 bases lay in between. The CDR3 loop reads CASSWRGSDLETQYF. In DNA, the CDR3 is TGTGCCAGTAGTTGGAGGGGATCTGATCTGGAGACCCAGTACTTC. Complete variable domain (other parts from reference TRBV19 and TRBJ2-5): DGGITQSPKYLFRKEGQNVTLSCEQNLNHDAMYWYRQDPGQGLRLIYYSQIVNDFQKGDIAEGYSVSREKKESFPLTVTSAQKNPTAFYLCASSWRGSDLETQYFGPGTRLLVL.

V usage is TRBV5-1 and J usage is TRBJ2-1; 11 bases fit TRBD2. Trimming cost V 3 bases and J 3 bases; bases outside gene matches: 2. The V gene's germline CDR1 is SGHRS and CDR2 YFSETQ. The CDR3 consists of 15 residues. DNA for the CDR3: TGCGCCAGCAGCTCGGGACTAGCGGTCTACAATGAGCAGTTCTTC. Its translation: CASSSGLAVYNEQFF.

The rearrangement uses TRBV6-1 and TRBJ2-3; D possibly corresponds to TRBD1 (5 bases). The V and J ends lost 10 bases and 2 bases respectively, with 13 bases between them. Germline V CDR1 and CDR2: MNHNS, SASEGT. There are 13 residues in the CDR3. The CDR3 DNA is TGTGCCACCCTCTTAGGGGTCACAGATACGCAGTATTTT. Its protein product is CATLLGVTDTQYF.

The chain carries TRBV25-1 and TRBJ2-7, with D perhaps matching TRBD1 or TRBD2 (5 bases each). The CDR3 spans 15 residues. V was cut by 3 bases and J by 2 bases, with 14 bases left in between. The germline V gene has CDR1 MGHDK and CDR2 SYGVNS. The CDR3 DNA reads as TGTGCCAGCAGTGAGCAACCGGGACCCCCCTACGAGCAGTACTTC. Translated: CASSEQPGPPYEQYF.

V and J are TRBV5-1 and TRBJ2-2; TRBD2 matches at 7 bases. CDR3 size: 17 residues. CDR1 and CDR2 (germline): SGHRS, YFSETQ. V lost 0 bases, J lost 2 bases, and 7 bases stayed unmatched. The CDR3: CASSLVASGVNTGELFF. For the CDR3, the DNA is TGCGCCAGCAGCTTGGTAGCTAGCGGAGTTAACACCGGGGAGCTGTTTTTT.

The chain links TRBV5-8 to TRBJ2-1; perhaps TRBD2 as D (5 bases). This CDR3 has 18 amino acids. The V and J ends lost 7 bases and 0 bases respectively, with 23 bases between them. Germline CDR1 and CDR2: SGHTS and YDEGEE. CDR3 coding DNA: TGTGCCAGCCCAAGCAGCTTGGGTTTGGGGAGCTCCTACAATGAGCAGTTCTTC. Amino acids: CASPSSLGLGSSYNEQFF.

The J gene is TRBJ2-7, the V gene TRBV2; TRBD1 agrees at 7 bases. With 7 bases clipped from V and 4 bases from J, the junction kept 7 bases outside the gene matches. Germline V gives CDR1 SNHLY, CDR2 FYNNEI. The CDR3 runs to 13 residues. In DNA form, the CDR3 reads TGTGCCAGCAAGGTCGACAGGGTTTACGAGCAGTACTTC. This sequence encodes CASKVDRVYEQYF.

The chain combines TRBV7-2 with TRBJ2-5; D perhaps matches TRBD2 (5 bases). The CDR3 sequence is 16 residues long. Trimming shortened V by 5 bases and J by 1 base, and 17 bases separated the two germline ends. Germline CDR1 reads SGHTA; CDR2 reads FQGNSA. The CDR3 spells CASSTGGTRSQETQYF. CDR3 DNA sequence: TGTGCCAGCAGCACCGGCGGAACTAGAAGCCAAGAGACCCAGTACTTC.

The chain joins TRBV20-1 to TRBJ2-5; D ambiguous. V was shortened by 8 bases and J by 4 bases, with 11 bases between the two germline ends. The CDR3 runs to 11 residues. Germline V gene sequence: CDR1 DFQATT, CDR2 SNEGSKA (reference sequence). CDR3 nucleotides: TGCAGTCGCATAATGGTAGAGACCCAGTACTTC. It specifies CSRIMVETQYF.

J is TRBJ2-3 and V is TRBV7-2; possibly TRBD2 for D (5 bases). Germline loops: CDR1 SGHTA, CDR2 FQGNSA. V lost 0 bases and J 2 bases, leaving 12 bases between the germline ends. CDR3 length: 16 amino acids. CDR3 nucleotides: TGTGCCAGCAGCTTAGCGGCTAGCCCAGACACAGATACGCAGTATTTT. It codes for CASSLAASPDTDTQYF.

The chain combines TRBV5-1 with TRBJ2-1; 8 nucleotides match TRBD1. The CDR3 is 13 residues long. V shed 4 bases, J shed 12 bases, and the junction held 9 bases outside the gene matches. The germline V gene has CDR1 SGHRS and CDR2 YFSETQ. The CDR3 loop is CASSPDRASVQFF. In DNA, the CDR3 is TGCGCCAGCAGCCCGGACAGGGCCTCCGTGCAGTTCTTC.

The chain links TRBV5-8 to TRBJ2-7; 8 nucleotides align to TRBD1. The CDR3 covers 14 residues. CDR1 is SGHTS and CDR2 is YDEGEE in the germline V gene. V was pared by 4 bases and J by 7 bases, with 10 bases of the junction left unmatched. The CDR3 bases are TGTGCCAGCAGCACCGGACAGGGAGTGGGTGAGCAGTACTTC. It specifies CASSTGQGVGEQYF.

The chain is built from TRBV4-2 and TRBJ1-5; D is unresolved. The germline V and J ends were trimmed by 0 bases and 6 bases, with 6 bases remaining between them. CDR1 LGHNA and CDR2 YNFKEQ come from the germline V gene. This CDR3 has 13 residues. The CDR3 sequence is CASSQDRAQPQHF. DNA of the CDR3: TGTGCCAGCAGCCAAGATAGGGCTCAGCCCCAGCATTTT.

In this sample, this clone is medium-sized. Here the CDR3 reads CASSTGQGGYTF. CDR3 DNA sequence: TGTGCCAGCAGTACCGGACAGGGAGGCTACACCTTC. The chain carries TRBV6-5 and TRBJ1-2, with 8 bases matching TRBD1. Trimming cost V 5 bases and J 8 bases; bases outside gene matches: 4. Germline lookup yields CDR1 MNHEY and CDR2 SVGAGI. The CDR3 is 12 amino acids.

The chain links TRBV7-9 to TRBJ1-2; D is uncertain. V lost 4 bases, J lost 6 bases, and 9 bases lay in between. Germline CDR1 SEHNR, CDR2 FQNEAQ (reference sequence). The CDR3 loop spans 12 amino acids. The CDR3 loop reads CASSSLVNGYTF. The CDR3 region has the DNA TGTGCCAGCAGCTCCCTCGTAAATGGCTACACCTTC. Based on the CDR3 plus reference TRBV7-9 and TRBJ1-2, the full variable domain is DTGVSQNPRHKITKRGQNVTFRCDPISEHNRLYWYRQTLGQGPEFLTYFQNEAQLEKSRLLSDRFSAERPKGSFSTLEIQRTEQGDSAMYLCASSSLVNGYTFGSGTRLTVV.

V gene TRBV5-1 combines with J gene TRBJ1-5; no definite D call. Looked up from germline, CDR1 is SGHRS and CDR2 is YFSETQ. The CDR3 is made up of 13 amino acids. V was pared by 1 base and J by 3 bases, with 5 bases between. CDR3 region: CASSLTTNQPQHF. CDR3 bases: TGCGCCAGCAGCTTGACCACCAATCAGCCCCAGCATTTT.